A single sample is the source of the 19 T cell receptor beta chains below, sequenced in a study of shared clonotypes between healthy human individuals. The data were produced by immunoSEQ multiplex PCR, yet TCRdb's version contains in-frame clones alone and is incomplete. Of 2 million to 3 million clones in the sample, 93% are singletons; the top ten hold about 0.39%. Source material: naive CD4+ T cells from PBMCs. Subset denoted: CD45RA+ positively selected. These receptors were taken from a man aged 18 to 29 in good health. Some clones in this sample may be carry-over from other donors' samples.

The V call is TRBV14, the J call TRBJ1-5; D unclear. V lost 0 bases and J lost 4, with 22 bases in between. The CDR3 covers 19 residues. Germline assignment: CDR1 SGHDN and CDR2 FVKESK. CDR3 region: CASSQDKVRAHADNQPQHF. CDR3 DNA: TGTGCCAGCAGCCAAGACAAGGTGAGAGCCCACGCAGATAATCAGCCCCAGCATTTT.

The chain employs TRBV28 and TRBJ2-7; possible D gene TRBD2, 6 bases. Per germline, CDR1 MDHEN and CDR2 SYDVKM. This CDR3 has 16 amino acids. Trimming cost V 4 bases and J 5 bases, with 21 bases left between them. CDR3 loop: CASSSTGGNSIHEQYF. CDR3 bases: TGTGCCAGCAGTTCCACAGGAGGGAATTCAATTCACGAGCAGTACTTC.

As for this clone: The sample has other DNA sequences that encode this CDR3 too. This chain connects TRBV28 to TRBJ2-7; perhaps TRBD2 as D (7 bases). Germline CDR1 is MDHEN and CDR2 is SYDVKM. The CDR3 loop spans 13 amino acids. Trimming took off 8 bases at V and 4 bases at J, with 15 bases between the two ends. CDR3 sequence (DNA): TGTGCCAGCTCGAGGGGGGGTAGGTACGAGCAGTACTTC. Its protein product is CASSRGGRYEQYF.

The rearrangement joins TRBV28 to TRBJ2-1; weak D call: TRBD1 (6 bases). Germline V lookup: CDR1 MDHEN, CDR2 SYDVKM. The V end was cut by 7 bases, the J end by 5 bases, with 12 bases between. The length of the CDR3 is 13 residues. The CDR3 sequence is CASTGVSHNEQFF. Here the CDR3 DNA reads TGTGCCAGCACAGGGGTTTCCCACAATGAGCAGTTCTTC. Drawing the rest from reference TRBV28 and TRBJ2-1, the complete variable domain is DVKVTQSSRYLVKRTGEKVFLECVQDMDHENMFWYRQDPGLGLRLIYFSYDVKMKEKGDIPEGYSVSREKKERFSLILESASTNQTSMYLCASTGVSHNEQFFGPGTRLTVL.

This chain connects TRBV6-5 to TRBJ2-5; D remains ambiguous. The CDR3 totals 13 residues. Germline assignment: CDR1 MNHEY and CDR2 SVGAGI. V lost 5 bases and J 5 bases, leaving 12 bases between the germline ends. CDR3 loop: CASSLMTEETQYF. CDR3 coding DNA: TGTGCCAGCAGTCTCATGACTGAGGAGACCCAGTACTTC.

This rearrangement joins TRBV2 to TRBJ2-7; no clear D gene. Trimming cost V 6 bases and J 4 bases, with 13 bases left between them. The CDR3 has 13 amino acids. In germline, CDR1 is SNHLY, CDR2 FYNNEI. The chain's CDR3 is CASRHEDGYEQYF. The DNA of the CDR3 is TGTGCCAGCAGGCATGAGGACGGGTACGAGCAGTACTTC.

The chain links TRBV14 to TRBJ1-4; 8 bases map to TRBD1. The germline gives CDR1 SGHDN, CDR2 FVKESK. The CDR3 extends over 16 amino acids. The junction had 9 bases not matched to a gene; V was cut back by 2 bases and J by 7 bases. The CDR3 protein is CASSQSRGPKSEKLFF. The CDR3 nucleotides are TGTGCCAGCAGCCAAAGCAGGGGGCCAAAGAGTGAAAAACTGTTTTTT.

About this clone: The sample contains more than one DNA sequence encoding this CDR3. The rearrangement uses TRBV28 and TRBJ1-1; D is ambiguous. The CDR3 runs to 13 residues. Germline V gives CDR1 MDHEN, CDR2 SYDVKM. Trimming cost V 6 bases and J 0 bases, with 8 bases left between them. The CDR3, as DNA: TGTGCCAGCAGCGGACCGATGAACACTGAAGCTTTCTTT. It encodes CASSGPMNTEAFF.

The chain links TRBV29-1 to TRBJ2-3; D might be TRBD1 (6 bases). Germline assignment: CDR1 SQVTM and CDR2 ANQGSEA. V was shortened by 6 bases and J by 4 bases, with 11 bases between the two germline ends. This CDR3 has 12 amino acids. In nucleotides, the CDR3 is TGCAGCGTAGCCACAGGGCCAGATACGCAGTATTTT. Its translation is CSVATGPDTQYF.

The chain uses TRBV7-9 and TRBJ2-5; no definite D call. The J call is uncertain, as TRBJ2-7 better fits the DNA end. CDR1 SEHNR and CDR2 FQNEAQ come from the germline V gene (reference sequence). The CDR3 runs to 14 residues. The CDR3 protein is CASSLDRFSYEQYF. The CDR3 DNA reads TGTGCCAGCAGCTTAGACAGATTCTCCTACGAGCAGTACTTC.

The V call is TRBV10-3, the J call TRBJ2-7, with 7 bases lining up with TRBD2. The junction had 7 bases not matched to a gene; V was cut back by 7 bases and J by 1 base. The germline V gene has CDR1 ENHRY and CDR2 SYGVKD. The CDR3 is 14 amino acids. The CDR3 nucleotides are TGTGCCATCAACCCTACTAGCGCATCCTACGAGCAGTACTTC. This translates into CAINPTSASYEQYF.

The chain uses TRBV7-2 and TRBJ1-2; no reliable D call. Trimming cost V 1 base and J 4 bases, with 10 bases left between them. This CDR3 contains 14 residues. In germline, CDR1 is SGHTA, CDR2 FQGNSA. DNA for the CDR3: TGTGCCAGCAGCTTAGACGCGCCAGTCTATGGCTACACCTTC. Its protein product is CASSLDAPVYGYTF.

The V and J genes are TRBV11-2 and TRBJ2-5; D is perhaps TRBD1 or TRBD2 (7 bases each). The CDR3 is made up of 16 amino acids. The germline V gene has CDR1 SGHAT and CDR2 FQNNGV. The ends were cut back, 5 bases at V and 4 bases at J, with 20 bases in the middle. The CDR3 DNA follows: TGTGCCAGCAGCCCCAACAGGGGAGGGGTATTAGAGACCCAGTACTTC. Amino acids: CASSPNRGGVLETQYF.

This chain links TRBV7-2 with TRBJ1-5, with D uncertain. Trimming took off 1 base at V and 7 bases at J, with 17 bases between the two ends. CDR3 size: 16 residues. Germline CDR1 reads SGHTA; CDR2 reads FQGNSA. CDR3 nucleotide sequence: TGTGCCAGCAGCTTAGACTCTCCGGGAGCAGGACAGCCCCAGCATTTT. Translated: CASSLDSPGAGQPQHF. Full variable domain (outside the CDR3, taken from reference TRBV7-2 and TRBJ1-5): GAGVSQSPSNKVTEKGKDVELRCDPISGHTALYWYRQSLGQGLEFLIYFQGNSAPDKSGLPSDRFSAERTGGSVSTLTIQRTQQEDSAVYLCASSLDSPGAGQPQHFGDGTRLSIL.

The gene calls are TRBV5-5 and TRBJ2-7; the match to TRBD2 covers 7 bases. CDR3 length: 15 residues. V lost 0 bases and J lost 1; bases outside the gene matches: 4. CDR1 SGHKS and CDR2 YYEKEE come from the germline V gene (reference sequence). In nucleotides, the CDR3 is TGTGCCAGCAGCTTGGTGCTAGCGGATTCCTACGAGCAGTACTTC. Encoded protein: CASSLVLADSYEQYF.

V usage is TRBV30 and J usage is TRBJ2-5; D not resolved. Germline lookup yields CDR1 GTSNPN and CDR2 SVGIG (reference sequence). The CDR3 covers 15 residues. V was trimmed by 3 bases and J by 1 base, leaving 15 bases between them. The CDR3, as DNA: TGTGCCTGGAGCCCGAACTCAAGCTCCCAAGAGACCCAGTACTTC. Its translation: CAWSPNSSSQETQYF.

The V and J genes are TRBV18 and TRBJ2-6; D uncertain. The CDR3 totals 14 residues. Looked up from germline, CDR1 is KGHSH and CDR2 is LQKENI. The V end was cut by 2 bases, the J end by 4 bases, with 6 bases between. CDR3 in DNA: TGTGCCAGCTCACCATTATTAGGGGCCAACGTCCTGACTTTC. Translated: CASSPLLGANVLTF.

The rearrangement uses TRBV19 and TRBJ1-5; D gene uncertain. From germline, CDR1 is LNHDA and CDR2 SQIVND (reference sequence). Trimming shortened V by 10 bases and J by 1 base, and 17 bases separated the two germline ends. The CDR3 runs 15 residues. As DNA, the CDR3 is TGTGCCACCAGACTCGGCGTATTAAGCAATCAGCCCCAGCATTTT. Translating it yields CATRLGVLSNQPQHF.

V is TRBV11-3 and J is TRBJ1-3, with D perhaps TRBD1 (5 bases). Trimming removed 4 bases at V and 0 bases at J, with 13 bases between. The V gene's germline CDR1 is SGHNT and CDR2 YENEEA. There are 16 residues in the CDR3. This CDR3 reads CASSSGPPSSGNTIYF. Written as DNA, the CDR3 is TGTGCCAGCAGCTCGGGACCTCCAAGCTCTGGAAACACCATATATTTT.